The present entry profiles one TCR beta chain with its context. No antigen is known for it. The data derive from a study of T cells in localized non-small cell lung cancer. Produced via immunoSEQ multiplex PCR; TCRdb's table is partial and in-frame only. Of 41,000 or so clones in the sample, approximately 90% are singletons; the top ten hold 7% to 9%. General study points: Measurement of T cell clonality placed uninvolved adjacent lung highest, above the level in tumor. Heterogeneity stays possible, as sequencing covered only one tumor region. A median of about 54 of the top 100 tumor clones appeared in adjacent lung, which was paired and uninvolved. Greater T cell density in blood accompanied longer overall survival.

The clonotype originates from a woman aged 18 to 49 with stage III lung adenocarcinoma. Sequencing was performed on peripheral blood, taken before any cancer treatment.

The CDR3 reads CAWSTTRGTGREKLFF. In DNA form, the CDR3 reads TGTGCCTGGAGTACGACGAGGGGCACGGGTAGGGAAAAACTGTTTTTT. The rearrangement links TRBV30 to TRBJ1-4, with D possibly TRBD1 on 5 matching bases. This CDR3 has 16 amino acids. The V end was cut by 2 bases, the J end by 8 bases, with 21 bases between. Germline assignment: CDR1 GTSNPN and CDR2 SVGIG (reference sequence).